The rows below give T cell receptor beta chains drawn from one sample of a study of cytomegalovirus exposure and HLA in healthy donors. The table came from immunoSEQ multiplex PCR; TCRdb's copy has only in-frame clones and leaves some out. This table has some 120,000 clones, over 60% appearing once. The sample consisted of PBMCs. All receptors derive from a man younger than 35 in good health and CMV-seropositive. The CDR3 runs from the conserved cysteine through the conserved F or W. The D gene is left open where the match is weak. The size entry is marked missing in some rows and otherwise reads once, few, many or a size class.

size,D,V,length,J,DNA,CDR3
-,TRBD1,TRBV27,15,TRBJ1-5,TGTGCCAGTCTTCCGACAGGGGGCAGCAATCAGCCCCAGCATTTT,CASLPTGGSNQPQHF
-,TRBD1,TRBV4-2,14,TRBJ1-1,TGTGCCAGCAGCCAGCAGGGACAGGCCACTGAAGCTTTCTTT,CASSQQGQATEAFF
-,-,TRBV13,13,TRBJ1-2,TGTGCCAGCAGCCTCAGGACAGTGGGTGGCTACACCTTC,CASSLRTVGGYTF
-,-,TRBV4-1,18,TRBJ2-7,TGCGCCAGCAGCCCCGTACTAAAAGACTTAAAGGGAGGTTACGAGCAGTACTTC,CASSPVLKDLKGGYEQYF
-,TRBD2,TRBV7-9,15,TRBJ2-7,TGTGCCAGCAGCCCCTTAGCGGGAGGGTACTACGAGCAGTACTTC,CASSPLAGGYYEQYF
-,TRBD2,TRBV2,14,TRBJ2-7,TGTGCCAGCAGTCCAGCGGGGTCCTACTACGAGCAGTACTTC,CASSPAGSYYEQYF
-,TRBD2,TRBV6-5,13,TRBJ2-7,TGTGCCAGCAGAGGGGGGACTAGGGGAGAGCAGTACTTC,CASRGGTRGEQYF
-,TRBD2,TRBV10-3,19,TRBJ2-3,TGTGCCATCAGTGAGTCGTTGCGGGGGGTTTCAACCTCCTCAGATACGCAGTATTTT,CAISESLRGVSTSSDTQYF
few,-,TRBV7-9,13,TRBJ2-1,TGTGCCAGCAGCGTCGACACCCACAATGAGCAGTTCTTC,CASSVDTHNEQFF
once,-,TRBV15,13,TRBJ2-1,TGTGCCACCAGCGACTTAATGGGCAATGAGCAGTTCTTC,CATSDLMGNEQFF
-,-,TRBV7-9,14,TRBJ2-1,TGTGCCAGCAGCTTAAGTCTCGGAGACAATGAGCAGTTCTTC,CASSLSLGDNEQFF